A single sample gave rise to the 2 T cell receptor beta chains below, sequenced in a study of T cells in localized non-small cell lung cancer. Here immunoSEQ multiplex PCR was the method, and the copy in TCRdb shows in-frame clones only, minus some. The sample holds roughly 3,200 clones, around 30% seen once. The specimen comprised lung tumor tissue, sampled before any cancer treatment. Source of these receptors: a male donor at least 60 years old with stage I lung adenocarcinoma.

The chain uses TRBV25-1 and TRBJ1-6; TRBD1 matches 9 bases. V lost 4 bases and J lost 7; bases outside the gene matches: 5. CDR1 is MGHDK, CDR2 SYGVNS, per germline. The CDR3 runs 15 residues. CDR3 DNA sequence: TGTGCCAGCAGTGGCTCCGGGACAGGGAATTCACCCCTCCACTTT. Its protein is CASSGSGTGNSPLHF. Variable domain in full (rest from reference TRBV25-1 and TRBJ1-6): EADIYQTPRYLVIGTGKKITLECSQTMGHDKMYWYQQDPGMELHLIHYSYGVNSTEKGDLSSESTVSRIRTEHFPLTLESARPSHTSQYLCASSGSGTGNSPLHFGNGTRLTVT.

The sample holds a few counts of this clone. The CDR3 bases are TGCGCCAGCAGCGTGTCCGGGACGGTTTTTGAAGCTTTCTTT. Its protein is CASSVSGTVFEAFF. The rearrangement joins TRBV5-1 to TRBJ1-1; D is perhaps TRBD1 (5 bases). Per the germline V gene, CDR1 is SGHRS and CDR2 is YFSETQ. Trimming stripped 4 bases from V and 7 bases from J, with 17 bases between. The CDR3 totals 14 residues.